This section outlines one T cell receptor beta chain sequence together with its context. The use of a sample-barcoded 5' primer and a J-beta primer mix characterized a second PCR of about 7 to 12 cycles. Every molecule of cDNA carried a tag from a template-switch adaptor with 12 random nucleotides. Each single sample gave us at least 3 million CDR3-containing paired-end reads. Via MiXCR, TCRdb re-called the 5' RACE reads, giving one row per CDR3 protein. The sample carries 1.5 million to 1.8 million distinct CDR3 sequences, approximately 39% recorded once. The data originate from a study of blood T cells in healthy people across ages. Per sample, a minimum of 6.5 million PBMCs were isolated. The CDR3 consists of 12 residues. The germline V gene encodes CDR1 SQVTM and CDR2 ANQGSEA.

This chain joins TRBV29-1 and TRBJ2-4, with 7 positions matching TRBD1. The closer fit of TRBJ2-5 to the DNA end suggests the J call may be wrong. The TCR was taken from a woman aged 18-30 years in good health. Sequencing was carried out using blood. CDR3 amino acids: CSIPTGWETQYF. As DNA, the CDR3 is TGCAGCATTCCGACAGGGTGGGAGACCCAGTACTTC.